The clone carrying this T cell receptor beta chain came up a few times. Production of TCR cDNA was by 5'RACE template switching, which also added a universal primer site and UMIs. One entry per CDR3 protein results from TCRdb running MiXCR on the 5' RACE reads. Here the sample spans about 4,800 distinct CDR3 sequences, under 10% being singletons. These data belong to a study of T cells after yellow fever vaccination. Study at large: Some fractions had low cell numbers, and these were prepared with SMART-Seq v4 Ultra Low Input.

This CDR3 has 19 amino acids. Germline-derived CDR1 and CDR2 are SGHAT and FQNNGV. The V and J ends lost 3 bases and 4 bases, in that order; junction bases with no gene match: 16. Overall study findings and caveats: In post-booster samples, most primary-vaccination clones reappeared (about 95% CD4, 88% CD8).

The sample was PBMCs, either bulk or a sorted T-cell subset (CD4+, CD8+, memory, or dextramer-sorted; not recorded which), taken 15 days after the yellow fever booster vaccination. This rearrangement joins TRBV11-2 to TRBJ2-1; the match to TRBD2 covers 9 bases. The sequence came from a man aged 25 to 40 who received the YFV17D yellow fever vaccine. The CDR3 spells CASSFLGIDSGRTYNEQFF. The DNA of the CDR3 is TGTGCCAGCAGCTTCCTAGGGATTGACAGCGGGAGGACGTACAATGAGCAGTTCTTC.